The 24 T cell receptor beta chains given below trace back to one sample, sequenced in a study of CD8+CD57+ T cells in acquired aplastic anemia. Genomic DNA acted as the template from which TCR beta VDJ combination and CDR3 sequence profiling were carried out. TCRdb analysed the reads with MiXCR anew, one entry per CDR3 protein. The data contain some 150,000 distinct CDR3 sequences, roughly 48% of them singletons. By flow cytometry, patients selected for sequencing had shown an expansion of CD8+CD57+ cells. The sequenced sample consisted of sorted CD4+, CD8+, or CD8+CD57+ T cells (not recorded which) from PBMCs. These receptors were collected from a human donor with aplastic anemia.

This clonotype was seen a handful of times. The junction differs from germline at one of its ends, possibly a read error. The chain links TRBV27 to TRBJ1-6, with D perhaps matching TRBD1 (5 bases). Germline CDR1 MNHEY, CDR2 SMNVEV (reference sequence). The CDR3 runs 15 residues. CDR3: CANSLSGRGNSPLHF. Written as DNA, the CDR3 is TGTGCCAACAGTTTGAGTGGGCGGGGGAATTCACCCCTCCACTTT.

V is TRBV10-3 and J is TRBJ1-5, with D perhaps TRBD1 (5 bases). CDR1 ENHRY and CDR2 SYGVKD come from the germline V gene. V dropped 8 bases and J dropped 3 bases, with 14 bases sitting between them. This CDR3 is built from 14 residues. CDR3 bases: TGTGCCATCGGAGGGGTAGAGAACAATCAGCCCCAGCATTTT. Its translation: CAIGGVENNQPQHF.

The chain employs TRBV10-3 and TRBJ2-6, with 7 bases lining up with TRBD1. The J segment lost 1 base and the V segment lost 6 bases, leaving 6 bases of the junction unmatched. The CDR3 spans 16 residues. Per the germline V gene, CDR1 is ENHRY and CDR2 is SYGVKD. CDR3 loop: CAISDREWSGANVLTF. For the CDR3, the DNA is TGTGCCATCAGCGACAGGGAGTGGTCTGGGGCCAACGTCCTGACTTTC.

The sample holds many counts of this clonotype. The rearrangement links TRBV4-1 to TRBJ2-1; D remains unclear. The CDR3 totals 16 residues. The V end lost 0 bases, the J end lost 8 bases, and 17 bases lay between the germline ends. CDR1 is MGHRA and CDR2 is YSYEKL in the germline V gene. The CDR3 is CASSQDRGRSDDEQFF. DNA for the CDR3: TGCGCCAGCAGCCAAGATCGAGGCAGGTCAGATGATGAGCAGTTCTTC.

This chain joins TRBV3-1 and TRBJ1-2; 9 nucleotides agree with TRBD1. Looked up from germline, CDR1 is LGHDT and CDR2 is YNNKEL (reference sequence). The CDR3 runs to 14 residues. The trim removed 4 bases at V and 6 bases at J, leaving 6 bases unmatched. The CDR3 DNA follows: TGTGCCAGCAGCCTCCGGGACAGGGCCAATGGCTACACCTTC. It is translated as CASSLRDRANGYTF.

This clonotype was seen many times. This sequence joins TRBV20-1 and TRBJ2-5, with TRBD2 identical over 7 bases. Trimming took 5 bases from V and 4 from J; bases not matched to a gene: 10. CDR1 and CDR2 from the germline V gene are DFQATT and SNEGSKA (reference sequence). CDR3 length equals 14 residues. The CDR3 nucleotides read TGCAGTGCTGGAAAAAGTGGGGGGGGAGAGACCCAGTACTTC. Encoded protein: CSAGKSGGGETQYF.

This clonotype was counted ten times or more. The J gene is TRBJ2-1, the V gene TRBV2; weak D call: TRBD2 (5 bases). From germline, CDR1 is SNHLY and CDR2 FYNNEI. V lost 5 bases to trimming and J lost 16 bases, with 21 bases between them. The CDR3 totals 13 residues. The CDR3 reads CASSPLTRERLFF. The CDR3 bases are TGTGCCAGCAGTCCTCTCACCCGGGAAAGGTTATTCTTC.

This chain uses TRBV2 with TRBJ1-5, with D perhaps TRBD1 (5 bases). The germline CDR1 and CDR2 sequences are SNHLY and FYNNEI. V was pared by 8 bases and J by 9 bases, with 17 bases between. This CDR3 has 13 amino acids. The CDR3 sequence: CASRDSNEAPQHF. CDR3 nucleotide sequence: TGTGCCAGCCGAGACAGCAACGAGGCGCCCCAGCATTTT. Looking up the rest from reference TRBV2 and TRBJ1-5 gives the full variable domain: EPEVTQTPSHQVTQMGQEVILRCVPISNHLYFYWYRQILGQKVEFLVSFYNNEISEKSEIFDDQFSVERPDGSNFTLKIRSTKLEDSAMYFCASRDSNEAPQHFGDGTRLSIL.

The chain has TRBV10-2 and TRBJ1-6; TRBD1 matches at 7 bases. V dropped 4 bases and J dropped 10; count of bases not matched to a gene: 13. Germline values: CDR1 WSHSY, CDR2 SAAADI. The CDR3 spans 16 residues. The CDR3 spells CASSAQGSGTLSPLHF. Written as DNA, the CDR3 is TGCGCCAGCAGTGCACAGGGGAGCGGTACGTTATCACCCCTCCACTTT.

The sample holds one count of this clonotype. CDR3 amino acids: CASSYSRSNQPQHF. CDR3 in DNA: TGTGCCAGCAGTTACTCGCGTAGCAATCAGCCCCAGCATTTT. V is TRBV6-5 and J is TRBJ1-5; no clear D gene. V dropped 0 bases and J dropped 0 bases, with 3 bases sitting between them. The CDR3 spans 14 residues. Germline assignment: CDR1 MNHEY and CDR2 SVGAGI.

The genes are TRBV20-1 and TRBJ2-1; no clear D gene. The germline CDR1 and CDR2 sequences are DFQATT and SNEGSKA (reference sequence). The length of the CDR3 is 10 residues. V lost 3 bases, J lost 7 bases, and 4 bases lay in between. CDR3 loop: CSARANEQFF. The DNA for the CDR3 is TGCAGTGCTAGGGCAAATGAGCAGTTCTTC.

The chain uses TRBV19 and TRBJ1-1, with a possible D match to TRBD1 (5 bases). In germline, CDR1 is LNHDA, CDR2 SQIVND (reference sequence). V was pared by 9 bases and J by 3 bases, with 20 bases between. This CDR3 comprises 15 residues. The CDR3 nucleotides are TGTGCCAGCTCACCGGTCGTGGGGCGGGACACTGAAGCTTTCTTT. It codes for CASSPVVGRDTEAFF.

This clonotype showed up many times. The chain recombines TRBV4-2 with TRBJ2-7; D may be TRBD2 (7 bases). V lost 0 bases, J lost 5 bases, and 20 bases lay in between. The germline CDR1 and CDR2 sequences are LGHNA and YNFKEQ. This CDR3 comprises 17 residues. CDR3 amino acids: CASSQDPGGGRPDEQYF. CDR3 DNA: TGTGCCAGCAGCCAAGATCCTGGGGGGGGGCGTCCTGACGAGCAGTACTTC.

As concerns this clonotype: With a much larger clone just one base away, this may be a read error. The J gene is TRBJ2-3, the V gene TRBV16; D is unresolved. In germline, CDR1 is KGHSY, CDR2 FQNENV. With 3 bases removed from V and 2 bases from J, the gap between germline ends came to 3 bases. There are 12 residues in the CDR3. The CDR3 is CASSQITDTQYF. In DNA, the CDR3 is TGTGCCAGCAGCCAGATCACAGATACGCAGTATTTT.

This CDR3 is CSVKWGYEQYF. CDR3 DNA sequence: TGCAGCGTTAAATGGGGGTACGAGCAGTACTTC. The V and J genes are TRBV29-1 and TRBJ2-7; the D call may be TRBD1 or TRBD2 (5 bases each). V lost 5 bases, J lost 4 bases, and 9 bases lay in between. This CDR3 contains 11 residues. Looked up from germline, CDR1 is SQVTM and CDR2 is ANQGSEA.

The chain employs TRBV18 and TRBJ1-1; 9 nucleotides agree with TRBD1. Germline V gene sequence: CDR1 KGHSH, CDR2 LQKENI. The V and J ends lost 2 bases and 2 bases, in that order; junction bases with no gene match: 3. The CDR3 consists of 15 residues. The CDR3 spells CASSPDRGTNTEAFF. CDR3 nucleotide sequence: TGTGCCAGCTCACCAGACAGGGGGACCAACACTGAAGCTTTCTTT. The full variable domain, in which reference TRBV18 and TRBJ1-1 provide the parts outside the CDR3, is NAGVMQNPRHLVRRRGQEARLRCSPMKGHSHVYWYRQLPEEGLKFMVYLQKENIIDESGMPKERFSAEFPKEGPSILRIQQVVRGDSAAYFCASSPDRGTNTEAFFGQGTRLTVV.

The chain employs TRBV27 and TRBJ2-7, with 8 positions matching TRBD1. The germline V gene has CDR1 MNHEY and CDR2 SMNVEV (reference sequence). The CDR3 length is 16 residues. V shed 0 bases, J shed 6 bases, and the junction held 10 bases outside the gene matches. The CDR3 protein is CASSLSIGRGPGEQYF. CDR3 nucleotides: TGTGCCAGCAGTTTATCGATTGGCAGGGGGCCAGGCGAGCAGTACTTC.

As regards this clonotype: This may arise from a read error, as a much more abundant clone is one base away. V is TRBV11-2 and J is TRBJ1-4; no firm D call. This CDR3 comprises 19 residues. The V end lost 4 bases, the J end lost 0 bases, and 21 bases lay between the germline ends. Germline-derived CDR1 and CDR2 are SGHAT and FQNNGV. The CDR3 DNA is TGTGCCAGCAGCTCGAACTGTAGGAAACGGTCCCCAACTAATGAAAAACTGTTTTTT. Amino acid sequence: CASSSNCRKRSPTNEKLFF. The complete variable domain, with remaining parts taken from reference TRBV11-2 and TRBJ1-4, reads EAGVAQSPRYKIIEKRQSVAFWCNPISGHATLYWYQQILGQGPKLLIQFQNNGVVDDSQLPKDRFSAERLKGVDSTLKIQPAKLEDSAVYLCASSSNCRKRSPTNEKLFFGSGTQLSVL.

This clonotype showed up just a few times. This chain joins TRBV10-3 and TRBJ2-2, with D perhaps being TRBD1 or TRBD2 (6 bases each). With 4 bases removed from V and 4 bases from J, the gap between germline ends came to 10 bases. The CDR3 has 14 residues. CDR1 and CDR2 (germline): ENHRY, SYGVKD. The CDR3 coding sequence is TGTGCCATCAGTGTCAAGGGGGGCACCGGGGAGCTGTTTTTT. Translated: CAISVKGGTGELFF.

This clonotype has a count of ten or more. V and J are TRBV5-4 and TRBJ2-3; either TRBD1 or TRBD2 may supply D (5 bases each). V was pared by 6 bases and J by 8 bases, with 16 bases between. CDR3 length: 13 residues. The germline CDR1 and CDR2 sequences are SGHNT and YYREEE (reference sequence). The CDR3 coding sequence is TGTGCCAGCACTCCCGGGGCGGGTTTTACGCAGTATTTT. Residues: CASTPGAGFTQYF. Together with reference TRBV5-4 and TRBJ2-3, the CDR3 gives the full variable domain: ETGVTQSPTHLIKTRGQQVTLRCSSQSGHNTVSWYQQALGQGPQFIFQYYREEENGRGNFPPRFSGLQFPNYSSELNVNALELDDSALYLCASTPGAGFTQYFGPGTRLTVL.

This clonotype was observed at least ten times. This chain links TRBV11-2 with TRBJ1-2; 9 bases are a match to TRBD1. J gave up 1 base and V 4 bases, and 13 bases lay outside the gene matches. CDR3 length equals 18 residues. Germline CDR1 is SGHAT and CDR2 is FQNNGV. The CDR3 is CASSSSLIGTGLNYGYTF. The CDR3 DNA reads TGTGCCAGCAGCTCCTCCCTAATAGGGACAGGGCTTAACTATGGCTACACCTTC.

A few counts support this clonotype. The genes are TRBV3-1 and TRBJ1-2; D is perhaps TRBD1 (5 bases). This CDR3 is 15 amino acids long. Trimming shortened V by 1 base and J by 4 bases, and 13 bases separated the two germline ends. In germline, CDR1 is LGHDT, CDR2 YNNKEL (reference sequence). The CDR3 nucleotides are TGTGCCAGCAGCCAAGCCACAGCTGGGGGCTATGGCTACACCTTC. Translated: CASSQATAGGYGYTF.

The chain employs TRBV6-5 and TRBJ1-2, with a weak D call TRBD1 (6 bases). Germline CDR1 and CDR2: MNHEY and SVGAGI. Trimming left V 4 bases short and J 4 bases short, with 10 bases between. The CDR3 covers 13 residues. CDR3 nucleotide sequence: TGTGCCAGCAGTTGGGACATTACCTATGGCTACACCTTC. Amino acid sequence: CASSWDITYGYTF.

Of note for this clonotype: At one of its ends the junction is not consistent with the germline gene, which may arise from a read error. The chain carries TRBV2 and TRBJ2-2; 9 bases fit TRBD2. CDR3 length: 15 amino acids. CDR1 and CDR2 (germline): SNHLY, FYNNEI. The CDR3 DNA sequence: TGCGCCGGCAGTGAGGCGGGGGGGCCGACCGGGGAGCTGTTTTTT. Its protein is CAGSEAGGPTGELFF.